The present entry profiles one T cell receptor (beta chain) with its context. This clone's antigen is unknown. No per-base quality is available; no much larger clone lies one base away. Read against the paper, the sample's time point label means: baseline before oral tofacitinib. Lesional scalp punch biopsies and peripheral blood were obtained from alopecia areata patients. After PBMCs were isolated by density centrifugation and stained for CD3, CD4 and CD8, a FACSAria was used to sort CD4+ and CD8+ T cells. Libraries were made using the immunoSEQ multiplex PCR assay. For TCR sequencing, RNA was extracted from every sample and reverse transcribed into cDNA to serve as template. SuperScript III was used to make first-strand cDNA, primed with a 2:1 mix of oligo-dT and random hexamers. Amplification bias was assessed with a synthetic immune receptor repertoire, and residual bias was removed computationally. Turning to the authors' computational methods: Raw reads were preprocessed to remove errors, and CDR3 was defined according to IMGT conventions as the region from the conserved cysteine to phenylalanine. Clonality was calculated as 1 minus Shannon entropy normalized by log2 of the number of productive unique TCRs. Whether scalp clones were CD4 or CD8 was inferred by matching scalp TCRbeta sequences against CD4 and CD8 repertoires sorted from blood. What TCRdb holds here is the immuneACCESS table cut down to in-frame rearrangements. Part of the clones is not present; checked against another copy, under half of the missing clones reflect an unresolved V gene, and the others are unexplained. V, J and clone size were drawn from that table, and D and trimming were deduced from the DNA. For this sample there are hundreds of thousands of clones; 50% to 60% appear just once. In total, the top ten clones hold approximately 0.45% of the sample.

From cysteine to phenylalanine, the CDR3 is 12 amino acids long. Just the 36-base CDR3 DNA is kept, in frame starting at base 1. The germline V gene (reference sequence) provides CDR1 SGHNT and CDR2 YYREEE. The V end loses 4 bases and the J end loses 3 bases, and a stretch of 8 bases separates them. This entry belongs to a study of CD8+ T cells in alopecia areata (dated by TCRdb to the late 2010s). At the level of the whole study: The treated patients, all with moderate-to-severe alopecia areata, were enrolled in an open-label pilot trial of oral tofacitinib given at 5 to 10 mg twice daily. immunoSEQ multiplex PCR using 35 Vbeta forward primers and 13 Jbeta reverse primers was used to amplify TCRbeta CDR3 regions. The study used high-throughput TCRbeta sequencing to examine T cell clonal expansion in alopecia areata, in both the C3H/HeJ mouse model and human patients. Tofacitinib-treated patients had biopsies at baseline and at 4 and 24 weeks of treatment, with a later scalp biopsy in several patients. The RNA source kit depended on sample type: the PAXgene miRNA kit for fixed scalp, the miRNeasy kit for PBMCs, and the RNeasy kit for mouse skin. On the human side, TCRbeta sequencing was run on scalp tissue and on sorted CD4+ and CD8+ peripheral blood T cells from healthy controls and from alopecia areata patients with either patchy or totalis/universalis disease. Patients received tofacitinib for 6 to 18 months and were then followed off drug for 6 months to check for delayed response and recurrence. Clonality in the scalp was compared among normal scalp (n=4), patchy alopecia areata scalp (n=8), and alopecia totalis/universalis scalp (n=8).

Broad study findings and their caveats: Resident alphabeta T cells in normal human skin are also sequenced, complicating scalp TCR repertoire analysis, unlike mouse skin dominated by gammadelta T cells. Compared with normal scalp, lesional scalp had higher clonality and more expanded CD8+ clones, particularly in alopecia totalis/universalis, a pattern that suggests antigenic drive. Shared TCR sequences between patients were less evident than in mice, which may be partly attributable to HLA diversity in the patient population.

The sample was CD4+ T cells sorted from blood, taken at week 0. Rearrangement joined TRBV5-4 to TRBJ2-7, with the identity of the D gene unclear. This TCR was sampled from a human donor with alopecia areata. DNA sequence: TGTGCCAGCAGCCGAGACCGCTACGAGCAGTACTTC. Protein translation: CASSRDRYEQYF.